One and the same sample provided the 3 T cell receptor beta chains below, sequenced in a study of cytomegalovirus exposure and HLA in healthy donors. With 60 Vbeta and 13 Jbeta primers, the PCR was carried out. Measured with immunoSEQ multiplex PCR; TCRdb has only the in-frame clones, and not every one. Among about 91,000 clones, around 86% were seen once, and the ten largest hold over 8.5%. Sequencing input: PBMCs. The receptor source for this set is a man younger than 45 in good health and CMV-seropositive.

This chain links TRBV6-1 with TRBJ2-2; 8 nucleotides match TRBD2. Germline V gene data show CDR1 as MNHNS and CDR2 as SASEGT. This CDR3 comprises 16 residues. V lost 1 base, J lost 5 bases, and 6 bases stayed unmatched. The chain's CDR3 is CASSEVSGRGTGELFF. The CDR3 DNA reads TGTGCCAGCAGTGAAGTCAGCGGGAGAGGTACCGGGGAGCTGTTTTTT.

The count of this clone is one. Written as DNA, the CDR3 is TGTGCCAGCAGCTCGACAGGGGGCAGTCAGCCCCAGCATTTT. Its translation: CASSSTGGSQPQHF. The chain has TRBV7-2 and TRBJ1-5; 10 nucleotides line up with TRBD1. CDR1 is SGHTA and CDR2 is FQGNSA in the germline V gene. Unmatched junction bases numbered 3, after V lost 4 bases and J lost 6 bases. This CDR3 spans 14 amino acids.

The sample holds one count of this clone. The V and J genes are TRBV10-1 and TRBJ2-7; 7 bases agree with TRBD1. Germline CDR1 is WNHNN and CDR2 is SYGVQD (reference sequence). V lost 6 bases and J lost 5; bases outside the gene matches: 7. The CDR3 contains 13 residues. The CDR3 protein is CASRLDRNNEQYF. The CDR3 nucleotides are TGCGCCAGCAGACTGGACAGGAACAACGAGCAGTACTTC.